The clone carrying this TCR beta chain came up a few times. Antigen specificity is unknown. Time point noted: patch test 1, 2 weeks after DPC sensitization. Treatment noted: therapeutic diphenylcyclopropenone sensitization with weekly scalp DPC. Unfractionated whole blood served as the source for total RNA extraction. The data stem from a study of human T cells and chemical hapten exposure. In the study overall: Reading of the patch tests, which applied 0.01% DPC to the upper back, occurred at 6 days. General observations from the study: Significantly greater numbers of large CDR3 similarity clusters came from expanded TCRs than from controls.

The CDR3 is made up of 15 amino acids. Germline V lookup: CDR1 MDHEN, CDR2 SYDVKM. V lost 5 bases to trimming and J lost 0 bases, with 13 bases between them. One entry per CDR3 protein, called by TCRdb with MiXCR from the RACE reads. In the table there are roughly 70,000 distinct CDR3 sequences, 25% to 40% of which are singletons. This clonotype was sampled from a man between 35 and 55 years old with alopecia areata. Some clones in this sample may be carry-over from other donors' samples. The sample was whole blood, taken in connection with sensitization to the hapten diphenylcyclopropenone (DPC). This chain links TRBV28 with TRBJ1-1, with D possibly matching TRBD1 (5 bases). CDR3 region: CASSPPGLLNTEAFF. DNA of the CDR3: TGTGCCAGCAGTCCCCCGGGACTGCTGAACACTGAAGCTTTCTTT.